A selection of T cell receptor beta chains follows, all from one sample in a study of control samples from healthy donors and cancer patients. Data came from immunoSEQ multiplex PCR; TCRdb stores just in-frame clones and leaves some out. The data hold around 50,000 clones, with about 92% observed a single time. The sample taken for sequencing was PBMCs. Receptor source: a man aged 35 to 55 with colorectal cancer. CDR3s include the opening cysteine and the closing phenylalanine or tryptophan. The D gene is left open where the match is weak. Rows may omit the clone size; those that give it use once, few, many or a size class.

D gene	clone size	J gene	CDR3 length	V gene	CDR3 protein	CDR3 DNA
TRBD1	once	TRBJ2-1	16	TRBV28	CASSLSTGGRVNEQFF	TGTGCCAGCAGTTTATCCACAGGGGGGCGGGTCAATGAGCAGTTCTTC
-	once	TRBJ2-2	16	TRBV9	CASSVGISGSTGELFF	TGTGCCAGCAGCGTAGGAATTAGCGGCTCGACCGGGGAGCTGTTTTTT
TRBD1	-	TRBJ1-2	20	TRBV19	CASSPWGGTGSLRGKYGYTF	TGTGCCAGTAGCCCCTGGGGAGGGACAGGGTCTCTCCGTGGGAAATATGGCTACACCTTC
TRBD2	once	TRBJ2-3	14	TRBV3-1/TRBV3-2	CASSPPGLAGTQYF	TGTGCCAGCAGCCCCCCGGGACTAGCGGGAACGCAGTATTTT
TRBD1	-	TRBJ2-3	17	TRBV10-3	CAIRMGDRPPYTDTQYF	TGTGCCATCAGGATGGGGGACAGGCCCCCTTACACAGATACGCAGTATTTT
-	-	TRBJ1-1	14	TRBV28	CASSFGGAQTEAFF	TGTGCCAGCAGTTTTGGGGGGGCACAGACTGAAGCTTTCTTT
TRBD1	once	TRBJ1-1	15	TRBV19	CASSSDRGGRAEAFF	TGTGCCAGTAGTTCAGACAGGGGTGGTCGAGCTGAAGCTTTCTTT
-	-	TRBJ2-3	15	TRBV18	CASSQPGLGTDTQYF	TGTGCCAGCTCACAGCCAGGGCTCGGCACAGATACGCAGTATTTT
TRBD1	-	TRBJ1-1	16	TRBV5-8	CASSWDQGGRNTEAFF	TGTGCCAGCAGCTGGGACCAGGGGGGGAGGAACACTGAAGCTTTCTTT
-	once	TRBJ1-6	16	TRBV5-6	CASSLAGLTGVSPLHF	TGTGCCAGCAGCTTGGCCGGCCTCACTGGTGTTTCACCCCTCCACTTT
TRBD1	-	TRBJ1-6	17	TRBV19	CASSMGQLFSYNSPLHF	TGTGCCAGTAGTATGGGACAGCTTTTCTCCTATAATTCACCCCTCCACTTT
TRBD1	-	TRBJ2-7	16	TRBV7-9	CASSHVNRDRPYEQYF	TGTGCCAGCAGCCATGTCAACCGGGACAGGCCCTACGAGCAGTACTTC
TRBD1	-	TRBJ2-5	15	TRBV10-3	CAIRTPTGKEETQYF	TGTGCCATCAGGACCCCGACAGGGAAGGAGGAGACCCAGTACTTC
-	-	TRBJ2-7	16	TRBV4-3	CASSQDPWTASYEQYF	TGCGCCAGCAGCCAAGATCCGTGGACGGCCTCCTACGAGCAGTACTTC
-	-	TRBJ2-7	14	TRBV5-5	CASSLSTVSYEQYF	TGTGCCAGCAGCTTGTCGACAGTCTCCTACGAGCAGTACTTC
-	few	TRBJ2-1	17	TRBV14	CASSHGTGYSSYNEQFF	TGTGCCAGCAGCCACGGAACAGGGTACTCCTCCTACAATGAGCAGTTCTTC
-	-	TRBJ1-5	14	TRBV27	CASSFSPAEQPQHF	TGTGCCAGCAGTTTTTCTCCCGCCGAGCAGCCCCAGCATTTT
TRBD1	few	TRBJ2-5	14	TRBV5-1	CASSLPQGEETQYF	TGCGCCAGCAGCTTGCCACAGGGGGAAGAGACCCAGTACTTC
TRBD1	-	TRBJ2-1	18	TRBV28	CASSLSGTGLSSYNEQFF	TGTGCCAGCAGTTTATCAGGGACAGGTCTGAGCTCCTACAATGAGCAGTTCTTC
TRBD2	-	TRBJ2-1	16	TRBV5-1	CASSLERGGSGYEQFF	TGCGCCAGCAGCTTGGAGAGGGGCGGGAGCGGGTATGAGCAGTTCTTC
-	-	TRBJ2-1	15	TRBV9	CASSLRGTLGNEQFF	TGTGCCAGCAGCCTAAGGGGTACCCTAGGGAATGAGCAGTTCTTC
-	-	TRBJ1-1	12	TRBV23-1	CASSQSQGRRGF	TGCGCCAGCAGTCAATCGCAAGGGCGACGGGGCTTT
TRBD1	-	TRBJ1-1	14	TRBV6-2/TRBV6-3	CASSYGTGRTEAFF	TGTGCCAGCAGTTACGGGACAGGGAGAACTGAAGCTTTCTTT
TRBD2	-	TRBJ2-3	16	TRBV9	CASSVDKGGDTDTQYF	TGTGCCAGCAGCGTAGATAAGGGAGGGGACACAGATACGCAGTATTTT
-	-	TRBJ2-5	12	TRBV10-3	CAISEGGETQYF	TGTGCCATCAGTGAGGGGGGAGAGACCCAGTACTTC
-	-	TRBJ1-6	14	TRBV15	CATSRSRGGSPLHF	TGTGCCACCAGCCGATCTAGGGGTGGGTCACCCCTCCACTTT
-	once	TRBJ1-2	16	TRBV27	CASSPGWPPLSYGYTF	TGTGCCAGCAGTCCAGGGTGGCCTCCCCTCTCTTATGGCTACACCTTC
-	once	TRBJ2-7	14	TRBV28	CASKRAGETYEQYF	TGTGCCAGCAAGAGGGCAGGGGAGACCTACGAGCAGTACTTC
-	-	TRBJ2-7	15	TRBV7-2	CASTVAPGSTYEQYF	TGTGCCAGCACCGTAGCGCCCGGCTCCACATACGAGCAGTACTTC
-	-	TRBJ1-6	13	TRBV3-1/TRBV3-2	CASSQEGESPLHF	TGTGCCAGCAGCCAAGAAGGGGAATCACCCCTCCACTTT
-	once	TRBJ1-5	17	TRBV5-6	CASSLKSQGLNNQPQHF	TGTGCCAGCAGCTTGAAGTCCCAGGGATTAAACAATCAGCCCCAGCATTTT
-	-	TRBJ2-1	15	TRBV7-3	CASSPSGSLRNEQFF	TGTGCCAGCAGCCCGTCCGGGAGTTTGAGGAATGAGCAGTTCTTC
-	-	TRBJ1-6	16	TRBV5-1	CASSYTGDPQNSPLHF	TGCGCCAGCAGCTATACCGGAGACCCCCAGAATTCACCCCTCCACTTT
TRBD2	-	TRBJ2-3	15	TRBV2	CASSELAGSTDTQYF	TGTGCCAGCAGTGAACTAGCGGGAAGCACAGATACGCAGTATTTT
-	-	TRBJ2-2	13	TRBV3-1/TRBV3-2	CASSQVNTGELFF	TGTGCCAGCAGCCAAGTAAACACCGGGGAGCTGTTTTTT
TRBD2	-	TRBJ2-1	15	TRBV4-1	CASRGGSGRSNEQFF	TGCGCCAGCCGGGGGGGTAGCGGGAGGTCGAATGAGCAGTTCTTC
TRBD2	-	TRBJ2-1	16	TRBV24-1	CATSDPGLAGGDEQFF	TGTGCCACCAGTGACCCAGGACTAGCGGGAGGAGATGAGCAGTTCTTC
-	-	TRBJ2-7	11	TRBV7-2	CASSLRYEQYF	TGTGCCAGCAGCTTAAGGTACGAGCAGTACTTC
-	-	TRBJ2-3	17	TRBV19	CASSIDDIYGATDTQYF	TGTGCCAGTAGTATAGATGACATCTACGGGGCCACAGATACGCAGTATTTT
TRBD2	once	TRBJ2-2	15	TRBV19	CASSPTSVNTGELFF	TGTGCCAGTAGCCCGACTAGCGTGAACACCGGGGAGCTGTTTTTT
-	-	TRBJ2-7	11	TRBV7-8	CASSMYYEQYF	TGTGCCAGCAGCATGTACTACGAGCAGTACTTC
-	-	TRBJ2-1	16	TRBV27	CASSFNRGTFYNEQFF	TGTGCCAGCAGTTTTAATCGCGGAACCTTCTACAATGAGCAGTTCTTC
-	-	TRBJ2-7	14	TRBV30	CAHAGTHQYYEQYF	TGTGCGCACGCCGGGACCCATCAATACTACGAGCAGTACTTC
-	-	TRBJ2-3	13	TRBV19	CATASGRTDTQYF	TGTGCCACCGCGAGCGGACGCACAGATACGCAGTATTTT
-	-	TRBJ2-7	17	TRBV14	CASSRSWTGTRGYEQYF	TGTGCCAGCAGCCGCTCATGGACCGGGACCAGGGGCTACGAGCAGTACTTC
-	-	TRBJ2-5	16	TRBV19	CASSTGIHLGQETQYF	TGTGCCAGTAGTACCGGGATCCACCTGGGGCAAGAGACCCAGTACTTC
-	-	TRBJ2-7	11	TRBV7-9	CASSESYEQYF	TGTGCCAGCAGTGAAAGTTACGAGCAGTACTTC
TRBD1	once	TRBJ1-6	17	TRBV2	CASRGYRGSSYNSPLHF	TGTGCCAGCAGAGGCTACAGGGGGAGCTCCTATAATTCACCCCTCCACTTT
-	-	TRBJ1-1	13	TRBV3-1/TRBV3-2	CASTLNMGAEAFF	TGTGCCAGCACCCTAAACATGGGGGCTGAAGCTTTCTTT
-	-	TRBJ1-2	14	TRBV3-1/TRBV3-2	CASSQGWSGDGYTF	TGTGCCAGCAGCCAAGGATGGTCTGGGGATGGCTACACCTTC
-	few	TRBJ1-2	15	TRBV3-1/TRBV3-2	CASSQDADLRGGYTF	TGTGCCAGCAGCCAAGACGCGGACCTTAGGGGAGGCTACACCTTC
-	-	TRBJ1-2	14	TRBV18	CASSPPEQHYGYTF	TGTGCCAGCTCACCACCGGAACAGCACTATGGCTACACCTTC
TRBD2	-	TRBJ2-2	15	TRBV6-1	CASSEVGGATGELFF	TGTGCCAGCAGTGAAGTCGGGGGGGCTACCGGGGAGCTGTTTTTT
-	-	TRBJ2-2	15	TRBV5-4	CASSLGSRGPGELFF	TGTGCCAGCAGCTTGGGCTCCAGAGGACCCGGGGAGCTGTTTTTT
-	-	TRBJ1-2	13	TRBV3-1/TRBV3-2	CASSRDGRYGYTF	TGTGCCAGCAGCCGGGACGGACGCTATGGCTACACCTTC
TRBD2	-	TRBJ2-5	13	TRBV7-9	CASSARGGETQYF	TGTGCCAGCAGCGCTCGCGGGGGAGAGACCCAGTACTTC
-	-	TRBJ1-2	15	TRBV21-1	CASSKEKGYHYGYTF	TGTGCCAGCAGCAAAGAGAAGGGTTATCACTATGGCTACACCTTC
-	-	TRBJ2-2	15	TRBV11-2	CASSTLRRSPGELFF	TGTGCCAGCAGCACTCTCCGTAGATCCCCGGGGGAGCTGTTTTTT
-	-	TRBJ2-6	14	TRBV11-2	CASSRGFGANVLTF	TGTGCCAGCAGTAGGGGGTTTGGGGCCAACGTCCTGACTTTC